Only one count was recorded for the clone carrying this T cell receptor (beta chain). Its antigen remains unidentified. V dropped 6 bases and J dropped 7; count of bases not matched to a gene: 11. CDR1 and CDR2 (germline): SNHLY, FYNNEI. This CDR3 contains 14 residues. The data are from a study of cytomegalovirus exposure and HLA in healthy donors. With 60 Vbeta and 13 Jbeta primers, the PCR was carried out. Profiled with immunoSEQ multiplex PCR; TCRdb holds only in-frame clones, not every one. The table has 99,000 or so clones, approximately 80% seen once. Study-wide points: Later genetic work tied a missense DCLRE1C variant to beta-chain V and J trimming.

The specimen was PBMCs. The sequence derives from a woman between 18 and 30 years old in good health and CMV-seropositive. This sequence joins TRBV2 and TRBJ1-1; 7 nucleotides align to TRBD1. CDR3 protein: CASRPEQGIGEAFF. For the CDR3, the DNA is TGTGCCAGCAGACCCGAACAGGGGATAGGTGAAGCTTTCTTT. The full variable domain, completed using reference TRBV2 and TRBJ1-1, is EPEVTQTPSHQVTQMGQEVILRCVPISNHLYFYWYRQILGQKVEFLVSFYNNEISEKSEIFDDQFSVERPDGSNFTLKIRSTKLEDSAMYFCASRPEQGIGEAFFGQGTRLTVV.